The T cell receptor beta chain described here comes from a study of post-analysis software for immune sequencing data. Losses at the gene ends were 5 bases for V and 1 base for J; bases not matched to a gene: 11. The CDR3 totals 17 residues. CDR1 is SGHVS, CDR2 FNYEAQ, per germline. Broader study findings: The five TRBV segments detected at higher frequency in patients than in controls included TRBV5-6, TRBV5-1 and TRBV20-1.

Only a few counts were recorded for this clonotype. Antigen: not known. TCR beta cDNA libraries had unique molecular identifiers. TCRdb reprocessed the PCR reads via MiXCR and lists one record per CDR3 protein. Here the sample spans 400,000 to 500,000 distinct CDR3 sequences, about 39% being singletons. The chain uses TRBV7-6 and TRBJ2-3; 8 nucleotides match TRBD2. Sequences were obtained from blood. This sequence was found in a girl aged 2-10 years with multiple sclerosis. The DNA for the CDR3 is TGTGCCAGCAGCCTCCCCCGGCGGGGGGTGGGCACAGATACGCAGTATTTT. Its protein is CASSLPRRGVGTDTQYF.